These T cell receptor beta chains were read from a single sample in a study of blood T cells in healthy people across ages. TCRdb re-called the 5' RACE reads through MiXCR, storing one row per CDR3 protein. Among 1.5 million to 2 million distinct CDR3 sequences listed, 28% were seen once. Sequenced sample: blood. Receptors originate from a woman in her 30s in good health. Each CDR3 is given with its conserved first and last residue. The order of the fields is CDR3 length, J gene, clone size, V gene, D gene, CDR3 protein, CDR3 DNA. A D gene is named only where the DNA matches it firmly. Not all rows give a size; the values are once, few, many and, for expanded clones, a class.

>16|TRBJ1-1|NA|TRBV18|NA
CASSPSRGRGNTEAFF
TGTGCCAGCTCACCCTCCCGAGGGCGGGGGAACACTGAAGCTTTCTTT
>14|TRBJ2-7|few|TRBV7-6|NA
CASSAQGLSYEQYF
TGTGCCAGCAGCGCACAGGGTCTCTCCTACGAGCAGTACTTC
>13|TRBJ1-2|few|TRBV27|NA
CASRPTGPDGYTF
TGTGCCAGCAGACCGACGGGGCCGGATGGCTACACCTTC
>12|TRBJ1-1|once|TRBV20-1|NA
CSAMSGSIGAFF
TGCAGTGCTATGTCGGGGTCAATAGGGGCTTTCTTT
>18|TRBJ1-6|NA|TRBV5-1|NA
CASSLVFRGTDYNSPLHF
TGCGCCAGCAGCTTGGTTTTTAGAGGGACCGACTATAATTCACCCCTCCACTTT
>13|TRBJ2-5|NA|TRBV9|NA
CASARVGEETQYF
TGTGCCAGCGCGAGAGTAGGGGAGGAGACCCAGTACTTC
>14|TRBJ2-1|many|TRBV7-7|TRBD2
CASSLLAGQDEQFF
TGTGCCAGCAGCTTATTAGCGGGGCAAGATGAGCAGTTCTTC
>16|TRBJ1-4|few|TRBV20-1|NA
CSAGVHVTTSNEKLFF
TGCAGTGCTGGGGTACACGTAACCACCTCTAATGAAAAACTGTTTTTT
>14|TRBJ1-5|NA|TRBV12-3/TRBV12-4|NA
CASSLTLGAQPQHF
TGTGCCAGCAGCCTCACGCTGGGGGCTCAGCCCCAGCATTTT
>14|TRBJ2-1|NA|TRBV12-3/TRBV12-4|NA
CASLSGVSYNEQFF
TGTGCCAGCCTCTCCGGGGTCTCCTACAATGAGCAGTTCTTC
>16|TRBJ1-2|NA|TRBV27|TRBD1
CASSYHPGQPHYGYTF
TGTGCCAGCAGTTACCACCCGGGACAGCCCCACTATGGCTACACCTTC
>12|TRBJ1-1|few|TRBV20-1|TRBD1
CSPGQGDTEAFF
TGCAGTCCGGGACAGGGGGACACTGAAGCTTTCTTT
>18|TRBJ2-4|NA|TRBV5-1|TRBD2
CASSLRLAGGLAKNIQYF
TGCGCCAGCAGCTTGCGACTAGCGGGGGGTCTAGCCAAAAACATTCAGTACTTC
>16|TRBJ2-5|NA|TRBV2|TRBD2
CASSVVLAGYEETQYF
TGTGCCAGCAGTGTAGTACTAGCGGGGTATGAAGAGACCCAGTACTTC
>13|TRBJ2-5|NA|TRBV11-2|TRBD2
CARSSGLAETQYF
TGTGCCAGGAGCTCAGGACTAGCGGAGACCCAGTACTTC
>13|TRBJ1-1|NA|TRBV12-3/TRBV12-4|NA
CASSNTGPSEAFF
TGTGCCAGCAGCAACACGGGACCCTCTGAAGCTTTCTTT
>15|TRBJ2-7|few|TRBV7-9|TRBD1
CASSKTDRETYEQYF
TGTGCCAGCAGCAAAACGGACAGGGAAACCTACGAGCAGTACTTC
>16|TRBJ2-1|NA|TRBV9|NA
CASSALASATYNEQFF
TGTGCCAGCAGCGCCCTGGCTAGTGCAACCTACAATGAGCAGTTCTTC
>14|TRBJ1-5|few|TRBV5-1|TRBD1
CASSTGQGGEPQHF
TGCGCCAGCAGCACGGGACAGGGAGGGGAGCCCCAGCATTTT
>16|TRBJ2-7|NA|TRBV20-1|NA
CSAREYSRDSNYEQYF
TGCAGTGCTAGAGAATACTCCCGGGACTCCAACTACGAGCAGTACTTC
>16|TRBJ2-1|many|TRBV7-9|NA
CASSPNRISAGNEQFF
TGTGCCAGCAGCCCTAATAGAATCTCCGCGGGGAATGAGCAGTTCTTC
>12|TRBJ1-1|few|TRBV30|TRBD1
CAWSYRGSGAFF
TGTGCCTGGAGCTACAGGGGGTCGGGAGCTTTCTTT
>16|TRBJ2-4|NA|TRBV3-1|NA
CASSQDGGPLGGRKYF
TGTGCCAGCAGCCAAGATGGGGGACCCCTTGGGGGCCGAAAGTACTTC
>15|TRBJ2-5|NA|TRBV20-1|TRBD2
CSAPRDGGAGETQYF
TGCAGTGCTCCACGCGACGGGGGGGCGGGGGAGACCCAGTACTTC
>14|TRBJ1-2|NA|TRBV2|NA
CASGEILTNYGYTF
TGTGCCAGCGGCGAGATCTTAACTAACTATGGCTACACCTTC
>14|TRBJ2-7|NA|TRBV20-1|TRBD1
CSATRGQGAYEQYF
TGCAGTGCCACCAGAGGACAGGGGGCCTACGAGCAGTACTTC
>12|TRBJ2-5|few|TRBV28|NA
CASSSQLGEQYF
TGTGCCAGCAGTTCCCAACTCGGTGAGCAGTACTTC
>14|TRBJ2-5|NA|TRBV5-1|NA
CASSLPGVEETQYF
TGCGCCAGCAGCTTACCAGGGGTGGAAGAGACCCAGTACTTC
>13|TRBJ2-1|NA|TRBV20-1|TRBD1
CSARQGAFNEQFF
TGCAGTGCCAGACAGGGGGCATTCAATGAGCAGTTCTTC
>13|TRBJ2-7|NA|TRBV28|NA
CASSPFRHLEQYF
TGTGCCAGCAGTCCCTTCAGACACCTGGAGCAGTACTTC
>13|TRBJ2-7|many|TRBV5-6|NA
CASSDRDIYEQYF
TGTGCCAGCAGCGACCGGGACATATACGAGCAGTACTTC
>16|TRBJ2-5|many|TRBV5-1|NA
CASSQDGDQFQETQYF
TGCGCCAGCAGCCAGGACGGGGACCAGTTCCAAGAGACCCAGTACTTC
>15|TRBJ1-1|NA|TRBV9|NA
CASSVFPELNTEAFF
TGTGCCAGCAGCGTATTCCCCGAGCTGAACACTGAAGCTTTCTTT
>13|TRBJ2-5|many|TRBV29-1|NA
CSHLEGLQETQYF
TGCAGCCACCTGGAGGGTTTGCAAGAGACCCAGTACTTC
>14|TRBJ2-7|NA|TRBV7-2|TRBD1
CASSPMTGLHEQYF
TGTGCCAGCAGCCCGATGACAGGGCTCCACGAGCAGTACTTC
>15|TRBJ1-1|few|TRBV10-3|TRBD1
CAIYPGQGGNTEAFF
TGTGCCATCTACCCGGGACAGGGGGGGAACACTGAAGCTTTCTTT
>14|TRBJ1-4|NA|TRBV28|NA
CASSSQGFNEKLFF
TGTGCCAGCAGTTCACAGGGATTTAATGAAAAACTGTTTTTT
>15|TRBJ2-3|few|TRBV7-9|NA
CASSTLGRGLNTQYF
TGTGCCAGCAGTACCCTTGGACGGGGGTTAAATACGCAGTATTTT
>12|TRBJ2-7|few|TRBV11-2|NA
CASSSNRPEQYF
TGTGCCAGCAGCTCCAACCGGCCCGAGCAGTACTTC
>14|TRBJ2-6|few|TRBV20-1|NA
CSARERPGANVLTF
TGCAGTGCTAGAGAAAGACCTGGGGCCAACGTCCTGACTTTC
>13|TRBJ1-5|NA|TRBV28|NA
CASSFGGYQPQHF
TGTGCCAGCAGTTTTGGTGGCTATCAGCCCCAGCATTTT